This TCR beta chain was captured by sequencing in a study of T cells expressing NK-cell markers. Study context: In the group of eight sequenced donors, seven were HCMV-seropositive and one was seronegative.

The cDNA for TCR beta came from 5'RACE template switching with UMIs. With the 5' RACE reads reprocessed, TCRdb shows one record per CDR3 protein and no DNA. This sample carries 350,000 to 500,000 distinct CDR3 sequences, with about 7.3% going to the ten biggest clones. The CDR3 consists of 15 residues. Germline V gene sequence: CDR1 SGHTA, CDR2 FQGNSA. This clonotype originated in a woman aged 18 to 75 in good health. The rearrangement joins TRBV7-2 to TRBJ2-3; TCRdb returns TRBD1, unconfirmable since there is no DNA. The material sequenced was blood T cells: a sorted CD56 or NKG2C T cell subset, CD4+ or CD8+ T cells, or bulk PBMC T cells (not recorded which). This chain's CDR3 is CASRRDRASTDTQYF.